These 11 T cell receptor beta chains share one sample of origin, sequenced in a study of post-analysis software for immune sequencing data. Regarding the study as a whole: Included in a set of four or five TRBV segments more frequent in patients than controls were TRBV5-6, TRBV5-1 and TRBV20-1.

Incorporated into the TCR beta cDNA libraries were unique molecular identifiers, which served to reduce PCR and sequencing biases. From the PCR reads, TCRdb called clonotypes with MiXCR, one entry per CDR3 protein. The repertoire has approximately 440,000 distinct CDR3 sequences, less than 45% of them found once; the top ten carry over 10%. For these receptors, no antigen is known. The sequencing sample was made of blood. The receptors were sampled from a girl aged 5 to 17 with multiple sclerosis.

This chain joins TRBV6-1 and TRBJ2-7, with TRBD2 as a possible D gene (6 bases). Per germline, CDR1 MNHNS and CDR2 SASEGT. This CDR3 region has 15 residues. V was clipped by 3 bases and J by 4 bases, with 16 bases between them. CDR3 sequence reads: CASSDQGLGGYEQYF. CDR3 sequence (DNA): TGTGCCAGCAGTGACCAGGGACTGGGGGGATACGAGCAGTACTTC.

This clonotype was observed a handful of times. This chain links TRBV5-1 with TRBJ2-5, with TRBD2 matching over 7 bases. Trimming took 4 bases from V and 3 from J; bases not matched to a gene: 6. The CDR3 runs 14 residues. From germline, CDR1 is SGHRS and CDR2 YFSETQ. The CDR3 DNA is TGCGCCAGCAGCGTCGACCGGGGGGAAGAGACCCAGTACTTC. Its translation is CASSVDRGEETQYF. Supplemented by reference TRBV5-1 and TRBJ2-5, the full variable domain reads KAGVTQTPRYLIKTRGQQVTLSCSPISGHRSVSWYQQTPGQGLQFLFEYFSETQRNKGNFPGRFSGRQFSNSRSEMNVSTLELGDSALYLCASSVDRGEETQYFGPGTRLLVL.

This rearrangement joins TRBV7-3 to TRBJ1-5; D gene unclear. This CDR3 region has 14 residues. Germline lookup yields CDR1 SGHTA and CDR2 FQGTGA. V was shortened by 2 bases and J by 5 bases, with 10 bases between the two germline ends. The CDR3 region has the DNA TGTGCCAGCAGCTTATGTTTCCTGCATCAGCCCCAGCATTTT. It encodes CASSLCFLHQPQHF.

This clonotype was seen only a few times. J is TRBJ2-4 and V is TRBV2; D is possibly TRBD1 or TRBD2 (5 bases each). Trimming removed 4 bases from V and 7 bases from J, with 11 bases in between. Germline loops: CDR1 SNHLY, CDR2 FYNNEI. The CDR3 sequence is 13 residues long. The CDR3 DNA follows: TGTGCCAGCAGTGGAGTCGGGACGAACATTCAGTACTTC. Protein sequence: CASSGVGTNIQYF.

This clonotype has just a few counts. The J gene is TRBJ2-5, the V gene TRBV5-6, with a possible D match to TRBD2 (5 bases). CDR1 SGHDT and CDR2 YYEEEE come from the germline V gene. This CDR3 has 14 residues. V lost 0 bases and J lost 4, with 10 bases in between. The CDR3 loop is CASSLARGRETQYF. The DNA of the CDR3 is TGTGCCAGCAGCTTGGCCCGGGGTCGAGAGACCCAGTACTTC.

The chain uses TRBV5-1 and TRBJ2-5; D is perhaps TRBD1 or TRBD2 (5 bases each). Germline loops: CDR1 SGHRS, CDR2 YFSETQ. The V end lost 1 base, the J end lost 1 base, and 8 bases lay between the germline ends. There are 14 residues in the CDR3. This CDR3 reads CASSLLGVQETQYF. In DNA form, the CDR3 reads TGCGCCAGCAGCTTGTTGGGGGTCCAAGAGACCCAGTACTTC.

In this sample, this clonotype turned up a few times. The chain employs TRBV15 and TRBJ2-7; weak D call: TRBD2 (5 bases). CDR3 size: 15 residues. From germline, CDR1 is LNHNV and CDR2 YYDKDF (reference sequence). Trimming took off 0 bases at V and 6 bases at J, with 15 bases between the two ends. The CDR3 DNA follows: TGTGCCACCAGCAGAGATGAAGACTCGGCGGGCGAGCAGTACTTC. Translated, it gives CATSRDEDSAGEQYF. The full variable domain, completed using reference TRBV15 and TRBJ2-7, is DAMVIQNPRYQVTQFGKPVTLSCSQTLNHNVMYWYQQKSSQAPKLLFHYYDKDFNNEADTPDNFQSRRPNTSFCFLDIRSPGLGDTAMYLCATSRDEDSAGEQYFGPGTRLTVT.

This clonotype has a handful of counts. The chain recombines TRBV28 with TRBJ1-5; D gene ambiguous. The CDR3 is made up of 13 amino acids. Germline lookup yields CDR1 MDHEN and CDR2 SYDVKM. V lost 6 bases and J lost 0, with 6 bases in between. Here the CDR3 reads CASRADSNQPQHF. CDR3 nucleotide sequence: TGTGCCAGCAGGGCAGATAGCAATCAGCCCCAGCATTTT.

This clonotype was seen a handful of times. This chain connects TRBV5-1 to TRBJ2-5; D is unclear. Per the germline V gene, CDR1 is SGHRS and CDR2 is YFSETQ. The CDR3 extends over 16 amino acids. The V and J ends lost 4 bases and 3 bases respectively, with 19 bases between them. The CDR3 nucleotides are TGCGCCAGCAGCGGAATTGACGAGCGTGGGGAAGAGACCCAGTACTTC. Its protein is CASSGIDERGEETQYF.

This chain links TRBV4-3 with TRBJ1-2, with 7 bases matching TRBD1. CDR3 length: 15 residues. Per germline, CDR1 LGHNA and CDR2 YSLEER. V shed 0 bases and J 5 bases; nucleotides not matched to a gene: 6. The CDR3, as DNA: TGCGCCAGCAGCCAAGATTGGACAGGCGTATATGGCTACACCTTC. It translates to CASSQDWTGVYGYTF.

The V gene is TRBV28, the J gene TRBJ2-7; TRBD2 matches at 7 bases. Looked up from germline, CDR1 is MDHEN and CDR2 is SYDVKM. Trimming at V came to 6 bases and at J to 2 bases, leaving 7 bases not matched to a gene. The CDR3 sequence is 14 residues long. The CDR3 nucleotides read TGTGCCAGCAGGGGGGGGACGGCCACCTACGAGCAGTACTTC. It is translated as CASRGGTATYEQYF. Together with reference TRBV28 and TRBJ2-7, the CDR3 gives the full variable domain: DVKVTQSSRYLVKRTGEKVFLECVQDMDHENMFWYRQDPGLGLRLIYFSYDVKMKEKGDIPEGYSVSREKKERFSLILESASTNQTSMYLCASRGGTATYEQYFGPGTRLTVT.